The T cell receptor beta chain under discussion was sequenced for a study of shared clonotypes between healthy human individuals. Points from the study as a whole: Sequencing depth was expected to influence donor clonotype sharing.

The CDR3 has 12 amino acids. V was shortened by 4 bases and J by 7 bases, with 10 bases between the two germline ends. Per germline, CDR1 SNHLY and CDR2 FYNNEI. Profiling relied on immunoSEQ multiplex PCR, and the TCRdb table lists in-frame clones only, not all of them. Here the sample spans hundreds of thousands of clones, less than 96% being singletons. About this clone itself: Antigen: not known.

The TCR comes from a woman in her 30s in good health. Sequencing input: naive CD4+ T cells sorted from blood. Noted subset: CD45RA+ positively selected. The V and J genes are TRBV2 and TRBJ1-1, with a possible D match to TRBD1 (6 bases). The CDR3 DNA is TGTGCCAGCAGTGTTGGGGGGCTTGAAGCTTTCTTT. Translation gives CASSVGGLEAFF. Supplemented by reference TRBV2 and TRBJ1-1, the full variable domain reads EPEVTQTPSHQVTQMGQEVILRCVPISNHLYFYWYRQILGQKVEFLVSFYNNEISEKSEIFDDQFSVERPDGSNFTLKIRSTKLEDSAMYFCASSVGGLEAFFGQGTRLTVV.